This TCR beta chain is drawn from a study of radiotherapy plus CTLA-4 blockade in lung cancer. Study-level background: Of all patients, 15% to 20% responded objectively and about 34% showed disease control.

This clone was observed a handful of times. One junction end disagrees with the germline gene, perhaps due to a read error. The method was immunoSEQ multiplex PCR; TCRdb's version includes in-frame clones alone and lacks a portion of them. The sample holds around 82,000 clones, approximately 86% seen once. Each patient with chemo-refractory metastatic non-small-cell lung cancer was treated with focal radiation plus CTLA-4 blockade using ipilimumab. Germline CDR1 MGHRA, CDR2 YSYEKL. This CDR3 is built from 15 residues. The origin of this receptor is a human donor with non-small cell lung cancer that progressed on radiotherapy plus ipilimumab. This chain joins TRBV4-1 and TRBJ2-3; tentatively, D is TRBD2 (6 bases). Sequenced material: peripheral blood, taken from a patient treated with radiotherapy plus ipilimumab. As DNA, the CDR3 is TGTGCCAGCAGCCAACGACTAGTTAGCACAGATACGCAGTATTTT. Protein: CASSQRLVSTDTQYF.